This TCR beta chain was retrieved from a study of blood T cell dynamics during melanoma immunotherapy. Time point reported: pre-treatment baseline. Measured with immunoSEQ multiplex PCR; TCRdb has only the in-frame clones, and not every one. Here the sample spans thousands of clones, around 86% being singletons. This clone is a singleton in its sample. Germline-derived CDR1 and CDR2 are LGHNA and YSLEER. Trimming at V came to 1 base and at J to 13 bases, leaving 9 bases not matched to a gene. The CDR3 runs 15 residues. The sequence was collected from a human donor with melanoma. The chain has TRBV4-3 and TRBJ1-6; TRBD1 aligns across 8 bases. Material: blood, obtained from a patient treated with checkpoint blockade. The CDR3 protein is CASSQADREKGPLHF. Here the CDR3 DNA reads TGCGCCAGCAGCCAAGCGGACAGGGAAAAAGGGCCCCTCCACTTT.